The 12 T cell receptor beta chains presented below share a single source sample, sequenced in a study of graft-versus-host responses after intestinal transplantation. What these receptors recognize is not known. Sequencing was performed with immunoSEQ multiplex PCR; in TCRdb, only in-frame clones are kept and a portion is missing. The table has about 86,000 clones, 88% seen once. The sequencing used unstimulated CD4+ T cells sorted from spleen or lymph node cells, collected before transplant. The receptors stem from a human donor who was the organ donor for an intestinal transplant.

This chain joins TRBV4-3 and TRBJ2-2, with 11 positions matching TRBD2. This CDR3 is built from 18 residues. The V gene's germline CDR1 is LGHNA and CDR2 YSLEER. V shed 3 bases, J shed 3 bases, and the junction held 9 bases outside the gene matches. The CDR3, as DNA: TGCGCCAGCAGCCAGTTTAGCGGGAGGGCCGCCTACACCGGGGAGCTGTTTTTT. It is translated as CASSQFSGRAAYTGELFF.

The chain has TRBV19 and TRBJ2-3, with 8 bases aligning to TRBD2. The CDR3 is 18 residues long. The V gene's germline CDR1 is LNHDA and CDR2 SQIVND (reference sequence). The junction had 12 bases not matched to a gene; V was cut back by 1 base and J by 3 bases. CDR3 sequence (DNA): TGTGCCAGTAGTATAGCTCTCGGACTAGCTGGGTCGACAGATACGCAGTATTTT. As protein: CASSIALGLAGSTDTQYF. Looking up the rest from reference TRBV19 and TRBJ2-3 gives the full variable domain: DGGITQSPKYLFRKEGQNVTLSCEQNLNHDAMYWYRQDPGQGLRLIYYSQIVNDFQKGDIAEGYSVSREKKESFPLTVTSAQKNPTAFYLCASSIALGLAGSTDTQYFGPGTRLTVL.

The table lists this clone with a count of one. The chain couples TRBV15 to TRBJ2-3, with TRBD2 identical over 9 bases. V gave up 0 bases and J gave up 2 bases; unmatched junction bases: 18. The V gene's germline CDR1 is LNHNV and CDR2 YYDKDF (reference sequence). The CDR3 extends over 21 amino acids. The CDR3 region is CATSRDAPRGWSGGTTDTQYF. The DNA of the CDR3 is TGTGCCACCAGCAGAGATGCCCCCCGGGGGTGGAGCGGGGGGACCACAGATACGCAGTATTTT. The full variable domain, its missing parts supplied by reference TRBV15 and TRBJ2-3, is DAMVIQNPRYQVTQFGKPVTLSCSQTLNHNVMYWYQQKSSQAPKLLFHYYDKDFNNEADTPDNFQSRRPNTSFCFLDIRSPGLGDTAMYLCATSRDAPRGWSGGTTDTQYFGPGTRLTVL.

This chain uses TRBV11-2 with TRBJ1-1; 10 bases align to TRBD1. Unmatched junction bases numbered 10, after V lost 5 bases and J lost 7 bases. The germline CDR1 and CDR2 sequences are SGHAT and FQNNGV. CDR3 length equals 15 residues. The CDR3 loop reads CASSPRQGAPSEAFF. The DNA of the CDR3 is TGTGCCAGCAGCCCGAGACAGGGGGCGCCTAGTGAAGCTTTCTTT. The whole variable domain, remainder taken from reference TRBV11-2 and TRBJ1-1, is EAGVAQSPRYKIIEKRQSVAFWCNPISGHATLYWYQQILGQGPKLLIQFQNNGVVDDSQLPKDRFSAERLKGVDSTLKIQPAKLEDSAVYLCASSPRQGAPSEAFFGQGTRLTVV.

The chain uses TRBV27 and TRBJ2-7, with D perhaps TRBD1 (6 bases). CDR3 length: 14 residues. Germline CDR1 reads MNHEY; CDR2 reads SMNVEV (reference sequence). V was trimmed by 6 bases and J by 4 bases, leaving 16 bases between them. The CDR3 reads CASRSTGREYEQYF. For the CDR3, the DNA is TGTGCCAGCAGAAGTACAGGGCGAGAGTACGAGCAGTACTTC.

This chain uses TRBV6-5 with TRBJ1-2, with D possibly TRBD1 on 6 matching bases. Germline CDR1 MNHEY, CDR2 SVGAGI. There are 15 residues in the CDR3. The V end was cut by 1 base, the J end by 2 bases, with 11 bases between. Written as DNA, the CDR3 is TGTGCCAGCAGTTACTGGGCGGACAGCAACTATGGCTACACCTTC. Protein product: CASSYWADSNYGYTF.

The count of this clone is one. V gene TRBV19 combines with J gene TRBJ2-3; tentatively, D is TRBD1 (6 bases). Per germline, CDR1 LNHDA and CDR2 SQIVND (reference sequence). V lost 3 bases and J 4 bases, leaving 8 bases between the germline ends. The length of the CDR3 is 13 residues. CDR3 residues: CASSMSGADTQYF. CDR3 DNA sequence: TGTGCCAGTAGTATGTCAGGGGCAGATACGCAGTATTTT.

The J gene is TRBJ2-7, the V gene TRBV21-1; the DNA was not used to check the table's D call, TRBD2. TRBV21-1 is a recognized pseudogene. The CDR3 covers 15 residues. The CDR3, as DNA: TGTGCCAGCAGCAAGCGGCAGGGCGGGACCTACGAGCAGTACTTC. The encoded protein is CASSKRQGGTYEQYF.

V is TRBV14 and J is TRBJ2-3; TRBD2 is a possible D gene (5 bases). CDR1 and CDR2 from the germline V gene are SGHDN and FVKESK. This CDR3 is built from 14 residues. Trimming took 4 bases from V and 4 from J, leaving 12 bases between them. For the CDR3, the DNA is TGTGCCAGCAGCCCCGAGGGAGAATCAGATACGCAGTATTTT. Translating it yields CASSPEGESDTQYF.

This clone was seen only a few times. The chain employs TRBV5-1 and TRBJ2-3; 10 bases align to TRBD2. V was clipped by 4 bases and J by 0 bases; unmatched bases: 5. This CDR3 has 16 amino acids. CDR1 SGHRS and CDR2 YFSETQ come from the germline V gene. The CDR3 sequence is CASSRLAGTSTDTQYF. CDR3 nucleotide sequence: TGCGCCAGCAGCAGACTAGCGGGCACTAGCACAGATACGCAGTATTTT. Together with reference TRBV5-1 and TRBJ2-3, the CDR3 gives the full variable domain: KAGVTQTPRYLIKTRGQQVTLSCSPISGHRSVSWYQQTPGQGLQFLFEYFSETQRNKGNFPGRFSGRQFSNSRSEMNVSTLELGDSALYLCASSRLAGTSTDTQYFGPGTRLTVL.

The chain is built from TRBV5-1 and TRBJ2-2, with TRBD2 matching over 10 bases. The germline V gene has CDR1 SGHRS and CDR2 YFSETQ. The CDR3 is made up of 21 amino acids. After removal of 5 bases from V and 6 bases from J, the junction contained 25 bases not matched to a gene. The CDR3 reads CASSNSPASGRPLEIAGELFF. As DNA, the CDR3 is TGCGCCAGCAGTAATTCCCCGGCTAGCGGGAGACCCCTGGAAATAGCCGGGGAGCTGTTTTTT.

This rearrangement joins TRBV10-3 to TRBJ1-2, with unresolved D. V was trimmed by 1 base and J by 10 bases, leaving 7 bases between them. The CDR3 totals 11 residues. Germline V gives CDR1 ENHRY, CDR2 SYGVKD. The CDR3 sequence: CAISEFGDYTF. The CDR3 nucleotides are TGTGCCATCAGTGAGTTTGGAGACTACACCTTC.